This TCR beta chain was recorded in a study of T cells in Graves' hyperthyroidism and ophthalmopathy. Uncontrolled infection, other autoimmune disease, pregnancy or lactation barred patients from enrollment. This clonotype was seen ten or more times. There were TCR beta CDR3 regions amplified from RNA transcripts. First-round RT-PCR with HTBI primers amplified the TCR CDR3 region. TCRdb reprocessed the multiplex PCR reads via MiXCR and lists one record per CDR3 protein. Among around 300,000 distinct CDR3 sequences listed, approximately 15% were seen once. The CDR3 loop spans 17 amino acids. CDR1 and CDR2 from the germline V gene are KGHSH and LQKENI. V lost 0 bases and J 3 bases, leaving 14 bases between the germline ends.

The sample consisted of blood. The TCR sequence derives from a woman aged 25 to 45 with Graves' hyperthyroidism. V usage is TRBV18 and J usage is TRBJ1-4, with TRBD1 as a possible D gene (6 bases). The DNA of the CDR3 is TGTGCCAGCTCACCACCAACAGGGTCGAGAGCTAATGAAAAACTGTTTTTT. It translates to CASSPPTGSRANEKLFF.